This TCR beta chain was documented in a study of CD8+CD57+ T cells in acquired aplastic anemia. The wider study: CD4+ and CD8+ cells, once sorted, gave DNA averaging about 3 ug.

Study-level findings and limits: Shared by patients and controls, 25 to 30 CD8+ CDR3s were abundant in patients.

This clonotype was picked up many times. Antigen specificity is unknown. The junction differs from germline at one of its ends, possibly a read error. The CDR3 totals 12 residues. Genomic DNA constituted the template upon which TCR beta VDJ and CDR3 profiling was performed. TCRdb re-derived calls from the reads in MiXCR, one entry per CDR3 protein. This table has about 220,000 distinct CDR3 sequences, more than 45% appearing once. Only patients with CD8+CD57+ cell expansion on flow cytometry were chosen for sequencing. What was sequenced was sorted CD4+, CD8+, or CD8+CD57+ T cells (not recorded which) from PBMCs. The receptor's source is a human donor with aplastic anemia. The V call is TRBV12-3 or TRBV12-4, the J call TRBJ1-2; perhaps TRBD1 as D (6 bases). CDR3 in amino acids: CASTLGNREYTF. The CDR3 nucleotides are TGTGCCAGCACTTTAGGTAACAGGGAGTACACCTTC.